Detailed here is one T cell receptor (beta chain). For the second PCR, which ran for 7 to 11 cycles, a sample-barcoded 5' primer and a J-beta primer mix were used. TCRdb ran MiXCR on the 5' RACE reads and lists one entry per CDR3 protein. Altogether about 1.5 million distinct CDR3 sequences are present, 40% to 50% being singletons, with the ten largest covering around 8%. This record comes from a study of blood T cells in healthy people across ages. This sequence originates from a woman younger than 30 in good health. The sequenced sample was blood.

The chain's CDR3 is CASSLEEGDTGELFF. CDR3 DNA sequence: TGTGCCAGCAGTTTAGAGGAAGGGGACACCGGGGAGCTGTTTTTT. The chain carries TRBV12-3 or TRBV12-4 and TRBJ2-2; weak D call: TRBD1 (5 bases). CDR3 size: 15 residues. V shed 1 base and J shed 3 bases, with 9 bases lying between them.